These 32 T cell receptor beta chains were all obtained from the same sample, sequenced in a study of T-cell memory formation after mild COVID-19 listed by TCRdb under 2021. The library was prepared using 5' RACE. TCRdb shows the sequencer as Illumina NovaSeq 6000. TCRdb handled the public reads itself, with Q25 trimming in fastp and clone calling in MiXCR, and kept productive beta chains. Under each unique CDR3 protein, matching rows form one entry showing the most common genes and DNA. This sample gives 280,000 or so distinct CDR3 sequences in total; roughly 8.2% of them show up just once. The top ten constitute 20% to 25% of the sample. Material for sequencing was PBMCs or a T cell subset sorted from them (not recorded which). The receptor source for this set is a man aged 18 to 29 who had mild COVID-19 (a few samples of this study predate the infection). The sample titles of this study are shuffled in the database, so cell type and time point are left out; the donor was told from shared clones.

This clonotype was counted only a few times. V and J are TRBV27 and TRBJ2-1; D perhaps matches TRBD2 (6 bases). Germline assignment: CDR1 MNHEY and CDR2 SMNVEV (reference sequence). The V gene lost 1 base and the J gene lost 8 bases, with 18 bases spanning the gap. The CDR3 has 16 residues. The CDR3 here is CASSLFRGGREHEQFF. Here the CDR3 DNA reads TGTGCCAGCAGTTTATTTCGGGGAGGTCGGGAGCATGAGCAGTTCTTC.

The chain employs TRBV6-1 and TRBJ1-5; D gene ambiguous. The V gene's germline CDR1 is MNHNS and CDR2 SASEGT. Trimming cost V 3 bases and J 6 bases, with 12 bases left between them. The CDR3 runs to 14 residues. CDR3: CASSDTWRSQPQHF. The CDR3 bases are TGTGCCAGCAGTGACACTTGGCGGAGTCAGCCCCAGCATTTT.

In its sample, this clonotype was seen a few times. V gene TRBV4-1 combines with J gene TRBJ1-2; no reliable D call. The V gene's germline CDR1 is MGHRA and CDR2 YSYEKL. This CDR3 is built from 15 residues. V lost 1 base, J lost 2 bases, and 11 bases lay in between. CDR3 region: CASSQGVGVNYGYTF. As DNA, the CDR3 is TGCGCCAGCAGCCAAGGGGTGGGAGTCAACTATGGCTACACCTTC.

V gene TRBV5-1 combines with J gene TRBJ1-2; D perhaps matches TRBD1 (6 bases). CDR3 size: 13 residues. Trimming took 2 bases from V and 6 from J, leaving 11 bases between them. CDR1 and CDR2 (germline): SGHRS, YFSETQ. The CDR3 region has the DNA TGCGCCAGCAGCTTTCCGGACAGCCATGGCTACACCTTC. Translation: CASSFPDSHGYTF. The whole variable domain, filled in from reference TRBV5-1 and TRBJ1-2, reads KAGVTQTPRYLIKTRGQQVTLSCSPISGHRSVSWYQQTPGQGLQFLFEYFSETQRNKGNFPGRFSGRQFSNSRSEMNVSTLELGDSALYLCASSFPDSHGYTFGSGTRLTVV.

This clonotype was seen ten or more times. The CDR3, as DNA: TGTGCCAGCAGTAGACAGGGGTCGGGAGATACGCAGTATTTT. Protein: CASSRQGSGDTQYF. The chain is built from TRBV2 and TRBJ2-3; 8 nucleotides agree with TRBD1. This CDR3 comprises 14 residues. Per germline, CDR1 SNHLY and CDR2 FYNNEI. V was clipped by 5 bases and J by 5 bases; unmatched bases: 6.

This sequence joins TRBV6-6 and TRBJ2-7, with D possibly being TRBD1 (6 bases). CDR1 and CDR2 from the germline V gene are MNHNY and SVGAGI (reference sequence). The V and J ends lost 10 bases and 1 base respectively, with 11 bases between them. This CDR3 is built from 12 residues. The CDR3 loop is CATRTASYEQYV. The CDR3 DNA reads TGTGCCACAAGGACAGCGTCCTACGAGCAGTACGTC.

In this sample, this clonotype turned up a few times. V and J are TRBV20-1 and TRBJ1-3; D call uncertain. The CDR3 is made up of 15 amino acids. Trimming stripped 0 bases from V and 0 bases from J, with 9 bases between. CDR1 and CDR2 from the germline V gene are DFQATT and SNEGSKA (reference sequence). The CDR3 sequence is CSARDMDPSGNTIYF. The CDR3 region has the DNA TGCAGTGCTAGAGATATGGACCCCTCTGGAAACACCATATATTTT.

V gene TRBV7-2 combines with J gene TRBJ1-5, with a possible D match to TRBD1 (5 bases). This CDR3 is 15 amino acids long. V was pared by 5 bases and J by 7 bases, with 18 bases between. Germline CDR1 is SGHTA and CDR2 is FQGNSA. CDR3 sequence: CASSPAAGNGQPQHF. The CDR3 nucleotides read TGTGCCAGCAGCCCCGCCGCAGGGAACGGCCAGCCCCAGCATTTT.

In its sample, this clonotype was seen a few times. The chain recombines TRBV24-1 with TRBJ2-3; unclear D gene. The V end was cut by 0 bases, the J end by 2 bases, with 5 bases between. The CDR3 length is 14 residues. Germline lookup yields CDR1 KGHDR and CDR2 SFDVKD. The CDR3 DNA reads TGTGCCACCAGTGATTTGGGCAACACAGATACGCAGTATTTT. Encoded protein: CATSDLGNTDTQYF.

This clonotype occurred a few times. The V call is TRBV4-1, the J call TRBJ2-5; TRBD1 agrees at 9 bases. The V segment lost 4 bases and the J segment 4 bases; nucleotides outside the gene matches: 7. The germline CDR1 and CDR2 sequences are MGHRA and YSYEKL. The CDR3 is 15 amino acids. CDR3 residues: CASSRKPGQGETQYF. The CDR3 DNA is TGCGCCAGCAGCCGTAAACCGGGACAGGGAGAGACCCAGTACTTC.

This chain uses TRBV30 with TRBJ2-7; D uncertain. CDR1 and CDR2 from the germline V gene are GTSNPN and SVGIG (reference sequence). This CDR3 is 13 amino acids long. V was shortened by 3 bases and J by 4 bases, with 13 bases between the two germline ends. The CDR3 DNA reads as TGTGCCTGGAGGGAAGATGGCTTGTACGAGCAGTACTTC. Translation gives CAWREDGLYEQYF.

This clonotype was detected only a few times. The rearrangement joins TRBV11-2 to TRBJ1-1; D not certain. CDR3 length: 13 amino acids. CDR1 is SGHAT, CDR2 FQNNGV, per germline. Between the trimmed V and J ends, which lost 5 bases and 6 bases, there was a span of 13 bases. The CDR3 is CASSEWLEPEAFF. The CDR3 DNA sequence: TGTGCCAGCAGCGAGTGGTTAGAGCCTGAAGCTTTCTTT.

This clonotype was counted at least ten times. The V call is TRBV6-5, the J call TRBJ2-1; TRBD2 aligns across 8 bases. Losses at the gene ends were 2 bases for V and 7 bases for J; bases not matched to a gene: 10. Germline V lookup: CDR1 MNHEY, CDR2 SVGAGI. This CDR3 region has 16 residues. CDR3 nucleotide sequence: TGTGCCAGCAGTTACGCAGCTAGCGGGCTGGGGAATGAGCAGTTCTTC. Amino acids: CASSYAASGLGNEQFF.

This clonotype was seen only a few times. The V gene is TRBV11-2, the J gene TRBJ2-2, with D perhaps TRBD1 (5 bases). With 4 bases removed from V and 3 bases from J, the gap between germline ends came to 15 bases. Germline V gives CDR1 SGHAT, CDR2 FQNNGV. The length of the CDR3 is 16 residues. The CDR3 DNA sequence: TGTGCCAGCAGCTCCTTAGCCAGGGTGGACACCGGGGAGCTGTTTTTT. Protein: CASSSLARVDTGELFF.

This clonotype has just a few counts. This rearrangement joins TRBV25-1 to TRBJ1-4; no clear D gene. The germline gives CDR1 MGHDK, CDR2 SYGVNS. V was cut by 7 bases and J by 3 bases, with 12 bases left in between. The CDR3 spans 14 residues. This CDR3 is CASNIRTANEKLFF. The CDR3 coding sequence is TGTGCCAGCAATATCCGGACGGCTAATGAAAAACTGTTTTTT.

In this sample, this clonotype turned up many times. The V call is TRBV7-3, the J call TRBJ2-1; possibly TRBD2 for D (7 bases). Per the germline V gene, CDR1 is SGHTA and CDR2 is FQGTGA. CDR3 length: 15 amino acids. Between the trimmed V and J ends, which lost 2 bases and 6 bases, there was a span of 14 bases. CDR3 residues: CASSLRGASRNEQFF. CDR3 nucleotide sequence: TGTGCCAGCAGCTTACGGGGGGCATCGCGCAATGAGCAGTTCTTC.

This clonotype was seen many times. CDR3 coding DNA: TGTGCCAGCAGCAAAGACAGGGGGGAGACCCAGTACTTC. Protein: CASSKDRGETQYF. The chain combines TRBV5-6 with TRBJ2-5; 9 bases align to TRBD1. With 4 bases clipped from V and 5 bases from J, the junction kept 3 bases outside the gene matches. Germline loops: CDR1 SGHDT, CDR2 YYEEEE. This CDR3 comprises 13 residues.

The gene calls are TRBV12-3 or TRBV12-4 and TRBJ1-1; D might be TRBD1 (6 bases). Trimming removed 6 bases from V and 2 bases from J, with 13 bases in between. CDR3 length: 14 amino acids. CDR3 in amino acids: CASSFGQSNTEAFF. The CDR3 region has the DNA TGTGCCAGCAGCTTTGGACAGTCAAACACTGAAGCTTTCTTT.

This clonotype showed up many times. The V call is TRBV5-5, the J call TRBJ2-3, with D possibly TRBD2 on 6 matching bases. The germline V gene has CDR1 SGHKS and CDR2 YYEKEE (reference sequence). This CDR3 is built from 13 residues. V was shortened by 3 bases and J by 5 bases, with 10 bases between the two germline ends. The CDR3 nucleotides read TGTGCCAGCAGCTCTTCTAGCGAAGATACGCAGTATTTT. This encodes CASSSSSEDTQYF. Full variable domain (rest looked up from reference TRBV5-5 and TRBJ2-3): DAGVTQSPTHLIKTRGQQVTLRCSPISGHKSVSWYQQVLGQGPQFIFQYYEKEERGRGNFPDRFSARQFPNYSSELNVNALLLGDSALYLCASSSSSEDTQYFGPGTRLTVL.

This clonotype was counted only a few times. The V and J genes are TRBV6-6 and TRBJ2-1; D is possibly TRBD1 (5 bases). The CDR3 is made up of 16 amino acids. Per the germline V gene, CDR1 is MNHNY and CDR2 is SVGAGI (reference sequence). V lost 2 bases to trimming and J lost 2 bases, with 13 bases between them. The CDR3 coding sequence is TGTGCCAGCAGTTACCCGACAGTTCCGGCCTACAATGAGCAGTTCTTC. It is translated as CASSYPTVPAYNEQFF.

A few counts support this clonotype. V is TRBV10-3 and J is TRBJ2-4, with D possibly called TRBD1 or TRBD2 (8 bases each). CDR1 is ENHRY and CDR2 is SYGVKD in the germline V gene. The CDR3 is made up of 19 amino acids. V was pared by 3 bases and J by 0 bases, with 21 bases between. Here the CDR3 DNA reads TGTGCCATCAGTGAATACGGACAGGGACTAGAACTAGCCAAAAACATTCAGTACTTC. It yields the protein CAISEYGQGLELAKNIQYF.

The sample holds many counts of this clonotype. CDR3 DNA sequence: TGCGCCAGCAGCCAAGCATATTACGGACAGGGTCTCGGGGAGCAGTTCTTC. It codes for CASSQAYYGQGLGEQFF. The J gene is TRBJ2-1, the V gene TRBV4-1, with 8 bases matching TRBD1. Germline CDR1 reads MGHRA; CDR2 reads YSYEKL. With V trimmed by 1 base and J by 10 bases, 15 bases remained unmatched. The CDR3 runs to 17 residues.

This clonotype was observed a handful of times. Mismatch with germline at one junction end may stem from a read error. In DNA form, the CDR3 reads TGTGCCAGCAGCTTGAGCGACGGCAGAGCTAAATGGTTC. It yields the protein CASSLSDGRAKWF. V usage is TRBV7-9 and J usage is TRBJ2-5; unclear D gene. CDR1 and CDR2 from the germline V gene are SEHNR and FQNEAQ (reference sequence). The CDR3 sequence is 13 residues long.

The V gene is TRBV18, the J gene TRBJ2-3; the match to TRBD2 covers 9 bases. Germline V gives CDR1 KGHSH, CDR2 LQKENI. The CDR3 contains 13 residues. The trim removed 0 bases at V and 10 bases at J, leaving 2 bases unmatched. CDR3 coding DNA: TGTGCCAGCTCACCACCGGGACTAGCTGCGCAGTATTTT. This translates into CASSPPGLAAQYF. The whole variable domain, remainder taken from reference TRBV18 and TRBJ2-3, is NAGVMQNPRHLVRRRGQEARLRCSPMKGHSHVYWYRQLPEEGLKFMVYLQKENIIDESGMPKERFSAEFPKEGPSILRIQQVVRGDSAAYFCASSPPGLAAQYFGPGTRLTVL.

This clonotype was counted between two and nine times. The genes are TRBV10-3 and TRBJ2-5; 12 nucleotides match TRBD2. This CDR3 spans 14 amino acids. Germline loops: CDR1 ENHRY, CDR2 SYGVKD. Trimming took 6 bases from V and 7 from J; bases not matched to a gene: 6. CDR3 in amino acids: CAISRLAGDSTQYF. CDR3 in DNA: TGTGCCATCAGCCGACTAGCGGGAGATTCGACCCAGTACTTC.

This clonotype was recorded many times. The chain couples TRBV20-1 to TRBJ2-7; possibly TRBD1 for D (5 bases). V was cut by 4 bases and J by 6 bases, with 19 bases left in between. This CDR3 is 14 amino acids long. The germline gives CDR1 DFQATT, CDR2 SNEGSKA (reference sequence). The CDR3 is CSAITGPLSGEQYV. For the CDR3, the DNA is TGCAGTGCTATAACAGGTCCGCTTTCGGGCGAGCAGTACGTC.

This clonotype showed up just a few times. The chain uses TRBV10-3 and TRBJ1-5, with D possibly being TRBD1 (5 bases). Germline CDR1 ENHRY, CDR2 SYGVKD. CDR3 length: 17 amino acids. Trimming removed 6 bases from V and 1 base from J, with 19 bases in between. CDR3 DNA sequence: TGTGCCATCAGCTCCGCCGGGGGGGTGGGGAGCAATCAGCCCCAGCATTTT. This sequence encodes CAISSAGGVGSNQPQHF.

The genes are TRBV30 and TRBJ2-3; a weak D match, TRBD1 (5 bases). CDR1 GTSNPN and CDR2 SVGIG come from the germline V gene (reference sequence). This CDR3 contains 17 residues. Trimming stripped 2 bases from V and 0 bases from J, with 18 bases between. The chain's CDR3 is CAWSFGALPRSTDTQYF. Here the CDR3 DNA reads TGTGCCTGGAGTTTTGGGGCTCTGCCCCGTAGCACAGATACGCAGTATTTT.

The table lists this clonotype with a few counts. J is TRBJ2-5 and V is TRBV6-2 or TRBV6-3; D ambiguous. The V and J ends lost 10 bases and 5 bases respectively, with 11 bases between them. Germline CDR1 and CDR2: MNHEY and SVGEGT. The CDR3 is made up of 11 amino acids. The CDR3 coding sequence is TGTGCCACAACCCAACGCGAGACCCAGTACTTC. It codes for CATTQRETQYF.

This clonotype turned up a few times. The chain has TRBV5-1 and TRBJ1-1, with D unclear. With 1 base removed from V and 8 bases from J, the gap between germline ends came to 12 bases. The CDR3 extends over 13 amino acids. Per germline, CDR1 SGHRS and CDR2 YFSETQ. Here the CDR3 DNA reads TGCGCCAGCAGCTTGCAGACTGAGGCCGAAGCTTTCTTT. This translates into CASSLQTEAEAFF.

This clonotype was seen only a few times. V is TRBV12-5 and J is TRBJ2-1, with 10 nucleotides matching TRBD1. CDR1 LGHNT and CDR2 FRNRAP come from the germline V gene. The CDR3 consists of 16 residues. Trimming removed 4 bases from V and 12 bases from J; junction bases left unmatched: 15. DNA of the CDR3: TGTGCTAGTGGTTGGCTTGCGGGACAGGGGCCTCTGGGGCAGTTCTTC. Translating it yields CASGWLAGQGPLGQFF.

This clonotype was counted only a few times. The chain has TRBV7-9 and TRBJ2-2; 9 bases fit TRBD1. Germline trimming cut 5 bases from V and 5 bases from J; bases unmatched to any gene: 9. This CDR3 contains 16 residues. From germline, CDR1 is SEHNR and CDR2 FQNEAQ (reference sequence). This chain's CDR3 is CASSPQTGTGTGELFF. The CDR3, as DNA: TGTGCCAGCAGCCCGCAAACCGGGACAGGGACCGGGGAGCTGTTTTTT.